This T cell receptor (beta chain) was captured by sequencing in a study of brain T cells in children with intractable seizures. TCRdb keeps only in-frame clones here, not all; method: immunoSEQ multiplex PCR. Of hundreds of thousands of clones in the sample, about 94% were seen once. Time point noted: blood from clinic visit 5 months post-surgery; TSC patient then seizure free. Surgery cases with the highest brain T cell transcript signatures were chosen for sequencing. Looked up from germline, CDR1 is SEHNR and CDR2 is FQNEAQ (reference sequence). V lost 4 bases and J lost 6, with 10 bases in between. The CDR3 totals 14 residues.

The receptor was isolated from a boy younger than two with tuberous sclerosis and intractable seizures. The source material was peripheral blood, sampled around 5 months after surgery. The V call is TRBV7-9, the J call TRBJ1-6; a weak D match, TRBD1 (6 bases). Here the CDR3 DNA reads TGTGCCAGCAGCTGGACAGAACTTAATTCACCCCTCCACTTT. Its protein product is CASSWTELNSPLHF.